Listed below are T cell receptor beta chains from one sample, sequenced in a study of identical twins. TCRdb used MiXCR to reprocess the 5' RACE reads, holding one entry per CDR3 protein. Of 1.5 million to 2 million distinct CDR3 sequences detected, about 32% appear once; the ten largest clones hold over 0.25%. Sequencing was performed on cord blood. The receptors stem from a newborn girl in good health. Each CDR3 is given with its conserved first and last residue. The D gene is left open where the match is weak.

V,D,J,CDR3
TRBV20-1,TRBD1,TRBJ2-1,CSAPDREGYNEQFF
TRBV20-1,TRBD2,TRBJ2-7,CSAQAGNIYEQYF
TRBV10-3,TRBD2,TRBJ2-3,CAISGAGALTDTQYF
TRBV10-3,NA,TRBJ1-4,CAISVEGPSFSEKLFF
TRBV6-5,NA,TRBJ1-4,CASSYAGYRVEDEKLFF
TRBV25-1,NA,TRBJ2-7,CASSEGRGGSYEQYF
TRBV28,NA,TRBJ2-7,CASSPAMETASYEQYF
TRBV10-3,NA,TRBJ2-3,CAISESTPLPHTDTQYF
TRBV7-9,TRBD2,TRBJ2-5,CASSLGPGLAAKKETQYF
TRBV5-8,TRBD1,TRBJ1-1,CASSFGQGATEAFF
TRBV7-2,NA,TRBJ1-2,CAGSLAGIYGYTF
TRBV20-1,NA,TRBJ2-1,CSALTGYNEQFF
TRBV14,NA,TRBJ2-7,CASSQAGGSRSYEQYF
TRBV7-9,NA,TRBJ2-3,CASSLVGLALKDTQYF
TRBV27,NA,TRBJ2-7,CASRQGVGDEQYF
TRBV19,TRBD2,TRBJ2-5,CASSIGSSGTHQETQYF
TRBV11-2,NA,TRBJ1-1,CASSFLRGPEAFF
TRBV6-4,NA,TRBJ1-2,CASSVWGRDYGYTF
TRBV5-1,TRBD2,TRBJ2-1,CASSLGLAGINEQFF
TRBV3-1,TRBD1,TRBJ1-2,CASSREGAFYGYTF
TRBV2,NA,TRBJ1-4,CASTSNEKLFF
TRBV29-1,TRBD2,NA,CSVEVRGGVRYNEQYF
TRBV7-9,NA,TRBJ2-4,CACSPPVSENIQYF
TRBV18,NA,TRBJ1-4,CASSPTGRGNEKLFF
TRBV4-1,NA,TRBJ2-7,CASSASVRFSYEQYF
TRBV7-8,NA,TRBJ2-7,CASTLARSSYEQYF
TRBV6-5,TRBD1,TRBJ1-2,CASSYSTGNGYGYTF
TRBV28,TRBD1,TRBJ2-5,CASSSTMDRVPYQETQYF
TRBV29-1,NA,TRBJ1-2,CSAPSRGEGYTF
TRBV10-3,TRBD2,TRBJ2-1,CAISETTSRLSYNEQFF
TRBV25-1,TRBD2,TRBJ2-1,CASSESTSGSSYNEQFF
TRBV6-5,NA,TRBJ2-1,CASRASRLTPYEQFF
TRBV6-2/TRBV6-3,NA,TRBJ2-5,CASSYVVGGGPYNERYF
TRBV29-1,NA,TRBJ1-2,CSVVAGYGYTF
TRBV12-3/TRBV12-4,NA,TRBJ2-7,CASTRGLGVSYEQYF
TRBV2,TRBD1,TRBJ2-1,CASSWPGQGDIRFF
TRBV12-3/TRBV12-4,TRBD2,TRBJ2-4,CASSLSGGGLAKNIQYF
TRBV9,NA,TRBJ2-4,CASSVGNRVLAKNIQYF
TRBV7-8,NA,TRBJ2-2,CASSFRSRLNTGELFF
TRBV10-3,TRBD2,TRBJ2-1,CAISPFGAGGPHEQFF
TRBV9,NA,NA,CASSSQGGNYNEQYF
TRBV20-1,NA,TRBJ2-5,CSATRNFGGSDQKFIYEWTERYF
TRBV29-1,NA,TRBJ2-7,CSVEEQQGRTYEQYF
TRBV7-2,NA,TRBJ2-4,CASSLTGPSREQYF
TRBV10-3,TRBD1,TRBJ2-3,CAISRDRVDTQYF
TRBV19,NA,TRBJ2-3,CASSISVTDTQYF
TRBV9,NA,TRBJ2-1,CASSKTAYNEQFF
TRBV12-5,NA,TRBJ2-3,CASGYLPGPTDTQYF
TRBV12-3/TRBV12-4,TRBD1,TRBJ2-2,CASTPRGPTGELFF
TRBV10-3,NA,TRBJ1-1,CAISGGDTEAFF
TRBV12-3/TRBV12-4,NA,TRBJ1-4,CATILRKRGEKLFF
TRBV6-1,NA,TRBJ1-2,CASSERVTAGGYTF
TRBV29-1,TRBD1,TRBJ1-2,CSVVGGVQGDGYTF
TRBV14,TRBD2,TRBJ2-1,CASSQLAGRNNEQFF